The rows below give T cell receptor beta chains drawn from one sample of a study of molecular identifiers for immune sequencing clone quantification. TCRdb reanalysed the PCR reads using MiXCR and keeps one entry per CDR3 protein. This table has under 650,000 distinct CDR3 sequences, approximately 20% appearing once. The specimen was naive CD8+ T cells from blood, with Jurkat cell RNA spiked in. The source of these receptors is a human donor in good health. Some libraries in this study had Jurkat cell RNA spiked in. Both conserved end residues are part of each CDR3. D genes are given only for firm matches. The size entry is marked missing in some rows and otherwise reads once, few, many or a size class.

j_call: TRBJ2-7
v_call: TRBV27
d_call: TRBD1
clone_size: few
cdr3_aa: CASSPLRTGANEQYF
cdr3_nt: TGTGCCAGCAGCCCACTTCGGACAGGGGCGAACGAGCAGTACTTC

j_call: TRBJ2-2
v_call: TRBV29-1
d_call: -
clone_size: -
cdr3_aa: CSVEGLIANTGELSF
cdr3_nt: TGCAGCGTTGAGGGTCTTATCGCGAACACCGGGGAGCTGTCCTTT

j_call: TRBJ2-5
v_call: TRBV19
d_call: -
clone_size: few
cdr3_aa: CASSIGGGEQETQYF
cdr3_nt: TGTGCCAGTAGTATAGGGGGTGGGGAGCAAGAGACCCAGTACTTC

j_call: TRBJ2-5
v_call: TRBV7-9
d_call: -
clone_size: many
cdr3_aa: CASSLEGMPEETQYF
cdr3_nt: TGTGCCAGCAGCTTAGAGGGGATGCCCGAGGAGACCCAGTACTTC

j_call: TRBJ1-5
v_call: TRBV6-5
d_call: -
clone_size: many
cdr3_aa: CASSYRGDQPQHF
cdr3_nt: TGTGCCAGCAGTTACCGGGGGGATCAGCCCCAGCATTTT

j_call: TRBJ2-1
v_call: TRBV20-1
d_call: -
clone_size: few
cdr3_aa: CSARDEWSYNEQFF
cdr3_nt: TGCAGTGCTAGAGATGAGTGGTCCTACAATGAGCAGTTCTTC

j_call: TRBJ1-2
v_call: TRBV4-1
d_call: -
clone_size: -
cdr3_aa: CASSQVREGRSYGYTF
cdr3_nt: TGCGCCAGCAGCCAAGTGCGGGAGGGCCGCTCCTATGGCTACACCTTC

j_call: TRBJ2-7
v_call: TRBV4-3
d_call: -
clone_size: few
cdr3_aa: CASSETVNYYEQYF
cdr3_nt: TGCGCCAGCAGCGAAACAGTGAATTACTACGAGCAGTACTTC

j_call: TRBJ1-5
v_call: TRBV7-9
d_call: -
clone_size: many
cdr3_aa: CASSTTGTGGNQPQHF
cdr3_nt: TGTGCCAGCAGCACGACCGGAACGGGGGGTAATCAGCCCCAGCATTTT

j_call: TRBJ2-3
v_call: TRBV29-1
d_call: -
clone_size: many
cdr3_aa: CSVEGSTDTQYF
cdr3_nt: TGCAGCGTTGAAGGGAGCACAGATACGCAGTATTTT

j_call: TRBJ2-5
v_call: TRBV27
d_call: -
clone_size: many
cdr3_aa: CASSSGQHQYF
cdr3_nt: TGTGCCAGCAGTTCAGGACAGCACCAGTACTTC

j_call: TRBJ2-7
v_call: TRBV19
d_call: -
clone_size: -
cdr3_aa: CASSILGGRGSNEQYF
cdr3_nt: TGTGCCAGTAGTATACTGGGGGGCAGGGGAAGCAACGAGCAGTACTTC

j_call: TRBJ1-6
v_call: TRBV7-9
d_call: -
clone_size: many
cdr3_aa: CASSSEFRSYNSPLHF
cdr3_nt: TGTGCCAGCAGCTCAGAATTCCGGTCTTATAATTCACCCCTCCACTTT

j_call: TRBJ2-7
v_call: TRBV5-1
d_call: -
clone_size: -
cdr3_aa: CANGPGRTGSYEQYF
cdr3_nt: TGCGCCAACGGGCCCGGGCGCACAGGCTCCTACGAGCAGTACTTC

j_call: TRBJ2-5
v_call: TRBV9
d_call: -
clone_size: -
cdr3_aa: CTSSVASQQETQYF
cdr3_nt: TGTACCAGCAGCGTAGCTTCTCAGCAAGAGACCCAGTACTTC

j_call: TRBJ2-7
v_call: TRBV7-6
d_call: -
clone_size: many
cdr3_aa: CASSQADEQYF
cdr3_nt: TGTGCCAGCAGCCAAGCTGACGAGCAGTACTTC

j_call: TRBJ2-4
v_call: TRBV4-1
d_call: -
clone_size: -
cdr3_aa: CASSQEQGGDKNIQYF
cdr3_nt: TGCGCCAGCAGCCAAGAACAAGGGGGGGACAAAAACATTCAGTACTTC

j_call: TRBJ2-1
v_call: TRBV7-3
d_call: TRBD2
clone_size: -
cdr3_aa: CASSLTGGTSGSFGGEQFF
cdr3_nt: TGTGCCAGCAGCTTAACCGGGGGGACTAGCGGGAGTTTCGGGGGTGAGCAGTTCTTC

j_call: TRBJ1-5
v_call: TRBV7-9
d_call: -
clone_size: many
cdr3_aa: CASRVVGSNQPQHF
cdr3_nt: TGTGCCAGCCGCGTCGTCGGCAGCAATCAGCCCCAGCATTTT

j_call: TRBJ2-1
v_call: TRBV9
d_call: TRBD2
clone_size: few
cdr3_aa: CASSVMGLAGEGRGNEQFF
cdr3_nt: TGTGCCAGCAGCGTCATGGGACTAGCGGGAGAGGGCCGGGGCAATGAGCAGTTCTTC